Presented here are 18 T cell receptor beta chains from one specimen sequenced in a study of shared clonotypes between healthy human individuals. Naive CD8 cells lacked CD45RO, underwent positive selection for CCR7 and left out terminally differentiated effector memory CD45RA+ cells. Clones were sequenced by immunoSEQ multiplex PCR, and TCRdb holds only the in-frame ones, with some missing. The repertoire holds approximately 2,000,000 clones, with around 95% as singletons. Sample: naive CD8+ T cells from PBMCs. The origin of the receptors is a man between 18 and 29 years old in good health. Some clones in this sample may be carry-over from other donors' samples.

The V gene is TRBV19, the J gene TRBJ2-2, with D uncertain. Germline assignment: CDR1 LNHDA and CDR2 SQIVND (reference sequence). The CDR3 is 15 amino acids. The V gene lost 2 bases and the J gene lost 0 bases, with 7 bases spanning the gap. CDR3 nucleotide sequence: TGTGCCAGTAGTATAAGGGCGGCGAACACCGGGGAGCTGTTTTTT. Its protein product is CASSIRAANTGELFF.

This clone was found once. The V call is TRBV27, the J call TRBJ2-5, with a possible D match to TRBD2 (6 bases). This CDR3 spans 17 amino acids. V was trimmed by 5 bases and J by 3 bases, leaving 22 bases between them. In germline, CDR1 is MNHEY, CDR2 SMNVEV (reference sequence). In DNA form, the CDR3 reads TGTGCCAGCAGTGCCCTGCCGGGACTGAAAAATGAAGAGACCCAGTACTTC. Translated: CASSALPGLKNEETQYF.

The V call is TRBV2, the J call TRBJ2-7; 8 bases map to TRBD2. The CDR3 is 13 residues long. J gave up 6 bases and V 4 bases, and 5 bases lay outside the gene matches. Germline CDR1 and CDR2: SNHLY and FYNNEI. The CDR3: CASSGAGAFEQYF. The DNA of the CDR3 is TGTGCCAGCAGTGGAGCGGGAGCCTTCGAGCAGTACTTC.

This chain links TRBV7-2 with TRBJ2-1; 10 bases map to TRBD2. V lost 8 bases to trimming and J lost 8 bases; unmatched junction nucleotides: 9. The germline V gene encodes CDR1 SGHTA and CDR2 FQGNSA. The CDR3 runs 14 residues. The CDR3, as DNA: TGTGCCAGCTACCAGCGGGAGGGCCATGATGAGCAGTTCTTC. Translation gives CASYQREGHDEQFF.

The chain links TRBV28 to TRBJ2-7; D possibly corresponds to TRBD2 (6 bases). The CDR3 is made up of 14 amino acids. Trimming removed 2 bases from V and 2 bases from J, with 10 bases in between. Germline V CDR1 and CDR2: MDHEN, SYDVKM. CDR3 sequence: CASSLGGNAYEQYF. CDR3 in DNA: TGTGCCAGCAGTTTAGGCGGGAATGCCTACGAGCAGTACTTC.

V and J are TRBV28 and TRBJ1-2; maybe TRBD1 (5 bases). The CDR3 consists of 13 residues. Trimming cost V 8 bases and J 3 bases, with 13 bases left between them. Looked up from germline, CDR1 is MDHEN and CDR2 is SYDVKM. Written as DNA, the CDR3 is TGTGCCAGCTCCGTCGGGGCGGACTATGGCTACACCTTC. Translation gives CASSVGADYGYTF.

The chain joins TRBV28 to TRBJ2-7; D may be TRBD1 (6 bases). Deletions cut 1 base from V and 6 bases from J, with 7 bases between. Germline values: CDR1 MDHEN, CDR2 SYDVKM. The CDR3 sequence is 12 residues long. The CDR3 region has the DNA TGTGCCAGCAGTTTATACAGGGTCGAGCAGTACTTC. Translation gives CASSLYRVEQYF.

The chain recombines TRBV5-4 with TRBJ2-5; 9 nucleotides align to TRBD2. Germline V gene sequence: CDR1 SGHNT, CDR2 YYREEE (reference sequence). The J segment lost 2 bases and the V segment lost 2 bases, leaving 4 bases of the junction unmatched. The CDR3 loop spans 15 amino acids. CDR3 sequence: CASSFKREVQETQYF. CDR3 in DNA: TGTGCCAGCAGCTTTAAGCGGGAGGTACAAGAGACCCAGTACTTC. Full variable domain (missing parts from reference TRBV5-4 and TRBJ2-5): ETGVTQSPTHLIKTRGQQVTLRCSSQSGHNTVSWYQQALGQGPQFIFQYYREEENGRGNFPPRFSGLQFPNYSSELNVNALELDDSALYLCASSFKREVQETQYFGPGTRLLVL.

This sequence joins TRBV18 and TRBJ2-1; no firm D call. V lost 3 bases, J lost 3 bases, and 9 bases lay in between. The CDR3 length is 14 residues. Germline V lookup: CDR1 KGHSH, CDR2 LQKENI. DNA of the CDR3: TGTGCCAGCTCACCCGGACCATTCTACAATGAGCAGTTCTTC. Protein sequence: CASSPGPFYNEQFF. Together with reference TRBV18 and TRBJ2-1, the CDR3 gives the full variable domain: NAGVMQNPRHLVRRRGQEARLRCSPMKGHSHVYWYRQLPEEGLKFMVYLQKENIIDESGMPKERFSAEFPKEGPSILRIQQVVRGDSAAYFCASSPGPFYNEQFFGPGTRLTVL.

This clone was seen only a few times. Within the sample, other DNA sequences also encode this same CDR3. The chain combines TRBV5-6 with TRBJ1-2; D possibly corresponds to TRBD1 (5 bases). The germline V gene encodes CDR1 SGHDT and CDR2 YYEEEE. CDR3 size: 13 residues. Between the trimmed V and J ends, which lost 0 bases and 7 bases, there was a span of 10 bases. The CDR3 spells CASSLGGGSGYTF. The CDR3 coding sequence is TGTGCCAGCAGCTTGGGTGGGGGATCTGGCTACACCTTC.

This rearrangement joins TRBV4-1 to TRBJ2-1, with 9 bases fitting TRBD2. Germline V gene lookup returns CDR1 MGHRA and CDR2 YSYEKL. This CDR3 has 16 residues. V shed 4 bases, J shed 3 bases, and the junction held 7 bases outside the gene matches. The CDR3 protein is CASSLRLADSYNEQFF. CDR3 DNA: TGCGCCAGCAGCCTCCGACTAGCGGACAGCTACAATGAGCAGTTCTTC.

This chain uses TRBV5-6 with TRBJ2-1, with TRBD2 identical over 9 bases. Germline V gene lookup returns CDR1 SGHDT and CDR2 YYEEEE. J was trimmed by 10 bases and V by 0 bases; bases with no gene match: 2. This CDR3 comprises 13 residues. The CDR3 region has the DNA TGTGCCAGCAGCTTGGCTAGCGGGACCGAGCAGTTCTTC. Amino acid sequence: CASSLASGTEQFF.

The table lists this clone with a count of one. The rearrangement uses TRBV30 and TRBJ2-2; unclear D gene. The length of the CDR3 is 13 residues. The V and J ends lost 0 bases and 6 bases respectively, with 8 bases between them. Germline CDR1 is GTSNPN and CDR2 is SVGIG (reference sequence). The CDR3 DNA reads TGTGCCTGGAGTGTCACGTGGGCCGGGGAGCTGTTTTTT. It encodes CAWSVTWAGELFF.

CDR3 in amino acids: CASSFIARNLFF. The CDR3 region has the DNA TGTGCCAGCAGTTTTATCGCCCGGAATCTGTTTTTT. V usage is TRBV28 and J usage is TRBJ1-4, with D unclear. Trimming shortened V by 3 bases and J by 14 bases, and 13 bases separated the two germline ends. CDR3 length equals 12 residues. The germline gives CDR1 MDHEN, CDR2 SYDVKM.

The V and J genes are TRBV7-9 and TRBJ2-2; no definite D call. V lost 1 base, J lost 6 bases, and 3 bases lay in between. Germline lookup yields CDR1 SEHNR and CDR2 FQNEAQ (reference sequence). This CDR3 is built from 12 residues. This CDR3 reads CASSLEPGELFF. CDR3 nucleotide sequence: TGTGCCAGCAGCTTAGAACCCGGGGAGCTGTTTTTT.

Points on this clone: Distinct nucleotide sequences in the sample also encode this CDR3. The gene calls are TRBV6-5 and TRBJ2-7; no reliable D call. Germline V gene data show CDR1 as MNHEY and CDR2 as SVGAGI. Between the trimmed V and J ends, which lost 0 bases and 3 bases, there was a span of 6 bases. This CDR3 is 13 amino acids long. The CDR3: CASSYSIDYEQYF. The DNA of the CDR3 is TGTGCCAGCAGTTACTCTATAGACTACGAGCAGTACTTC.

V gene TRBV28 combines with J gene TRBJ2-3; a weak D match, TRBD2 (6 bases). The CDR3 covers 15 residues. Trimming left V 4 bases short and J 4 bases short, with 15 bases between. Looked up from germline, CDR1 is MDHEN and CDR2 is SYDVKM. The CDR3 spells CASSSWGASADTQYF. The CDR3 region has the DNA TGTGCCAGCAGTTCTTGGGGCGCTAGCGCAGATACGCAGTATTTT.

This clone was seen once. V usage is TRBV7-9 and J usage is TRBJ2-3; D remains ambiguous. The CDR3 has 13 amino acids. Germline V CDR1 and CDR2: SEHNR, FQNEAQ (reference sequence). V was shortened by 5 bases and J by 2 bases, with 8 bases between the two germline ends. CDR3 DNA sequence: TGTGCCAGCAGCCCAGATACCACAGATACGCAGTATTTT. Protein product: CASSPDTTDTQYF.